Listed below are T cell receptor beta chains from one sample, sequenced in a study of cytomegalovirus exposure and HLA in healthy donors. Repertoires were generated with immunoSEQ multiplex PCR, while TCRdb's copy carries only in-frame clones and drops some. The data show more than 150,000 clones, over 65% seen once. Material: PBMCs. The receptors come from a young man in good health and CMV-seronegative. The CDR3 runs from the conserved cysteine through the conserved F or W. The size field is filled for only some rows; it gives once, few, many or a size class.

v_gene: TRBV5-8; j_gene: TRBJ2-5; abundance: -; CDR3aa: CASRGGTAQYRETQYF
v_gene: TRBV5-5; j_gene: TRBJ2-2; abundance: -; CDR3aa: CASSPRQGRPGELFF
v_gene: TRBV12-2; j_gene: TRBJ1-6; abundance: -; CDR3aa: CASRGPTGALYNSPLHF
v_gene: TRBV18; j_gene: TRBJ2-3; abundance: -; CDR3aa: CASSPVAPDTQYF
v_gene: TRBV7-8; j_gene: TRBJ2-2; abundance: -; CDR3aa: CASSLPRRLAGGNTGELFF
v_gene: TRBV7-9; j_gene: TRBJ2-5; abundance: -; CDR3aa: CASSHGRGGKETQYF
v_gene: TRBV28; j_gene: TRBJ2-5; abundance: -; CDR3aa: CASRTTREGQETQYF
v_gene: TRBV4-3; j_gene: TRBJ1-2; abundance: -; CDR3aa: CASSQKDRGRNGYTF
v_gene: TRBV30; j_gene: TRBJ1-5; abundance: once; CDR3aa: CAWSVTGKQPQHF
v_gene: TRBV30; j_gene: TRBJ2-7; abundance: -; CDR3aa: CAWSVVGLAHEQYF
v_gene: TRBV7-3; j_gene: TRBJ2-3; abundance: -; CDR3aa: CASSLAGGQVTTDTQYF
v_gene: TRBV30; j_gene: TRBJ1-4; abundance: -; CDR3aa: CAWSALGQGNEKLFF
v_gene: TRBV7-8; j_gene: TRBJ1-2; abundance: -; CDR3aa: CASSSGGRRDYGYTF
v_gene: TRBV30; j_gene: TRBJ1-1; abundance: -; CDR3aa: CAWSDRANTEAFF
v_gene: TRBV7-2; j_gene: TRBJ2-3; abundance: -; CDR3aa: CASSLAGTSFGTDTQYF
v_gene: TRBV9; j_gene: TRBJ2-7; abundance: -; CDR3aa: CASSGQGAPYEQYF
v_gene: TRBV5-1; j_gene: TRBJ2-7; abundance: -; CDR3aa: CASSFTSGVNSYEQYF
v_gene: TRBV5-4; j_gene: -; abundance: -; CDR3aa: CASSLGRTGGYEQYF
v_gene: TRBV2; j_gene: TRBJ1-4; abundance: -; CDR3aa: CASLRGQGIEKLFF